Listed here are 15 T cell receptor beta chains from one sample, sequenced in a study of blood T cell repertoires in COVID-19 (dated by TCRdb to 2018 to 2020). Libraries were constructed by the immunoSEQ multiplex PCR assay. TCRdb took this table from immuneACCESS and kept in-frame rearrangements with V and J called. Such tables lack part of the clones; where checked against another copy, unresolved V genes explain under half of the gap, and the rest is unexplained. The sample table shows hundreds of thousands of clones, and almost 90% are seen once. The biggest ten clones account for around 1% of the sample. Sequenced material: peripheral blood. The receptors were sampled from a woman aged 35 to 49 with COVID-19, enrolled during active disease.

The chain has TRBV5-1 and TRBJ1-2; perhaps TRBD1 as D (6 bases). Germline values: CDR1 SGHRS, CDR2 YFSETQ. V was pared by 3 bases and J by 4 bases, with 13 bases between. CDR3 length equals 14 residues. This CDR3 reads CASSSGQRLYGYTF. The CDR3 DNA follows: TGCGCCAGCAGCTCGGGACAACGTCTCTATGGCTACACCTTC.

The chain uses TRBV18 and TRBJ2-1; weak D call: TRBD2 (6 bases). In germline, CDR1 is KGHSH, CDR2 LQKENI. V gave up 3 bases and J gave up 8 bases, with 17 bases separating them. CDR3 length equals 15 residues. This chain's CDR3 is CASSPTVVPGDEQFF. The CDR3 nucleotides are TGTGCCAGCTCACCCACGGTCGTCCCGGGGGATGAGCAGTTCTTC.

The CDR3 loop reads CSVAGQGNSGANVLTF. CDR3 coding DNA: TGCAGCGTGGCGGGACAGGGAAACTCTGGGGCCAACGTCCTGACTTTC. V and J are TRBV29-1 and TRBJ2-6; 9 nucleotides match TRBD1. The CDR3 runs 16 residues. Germline CDR1 is SQVTM and CDR2 is ANQGSEA. After removal of 6 bases from V and 0 bases from J, the junction contained 6 bases not matched to a gene.

V and J are TRBV18 and TRBJ2-6, with 7 bases identical to TRBD1. CDR3 size: 14 residues. From germline, CDR1 is KGHSH and CDR2 LQKENI. V shed 5 bases, J shed 9 bases, and the junction held 7 bases outside the gene matches. CDR3 DNA: TGTGCCAGCTCAACCAGACAGGGATACAACGTCCTGACTTTC. Its protein is CASSTRQGYNVLTF.

V is TRBV5-6 and J is TRBJ1-2; D perhaps matches TRBD1 (6 bases). From germline, CDR1 is SGHDT and CDR2 YYEEEE. V was shortened by 6 bases and J by 4 bases, with 10 bases between the two germline ends. This CDR3 comprises 12 residues. CDR3 nucleotides: TGTGCCAGCAACAGGGAACGCTATGGCTACACCTTC. Its translation: CASNRERYGYTF.

The rearrangement joins TRBV4-3 to TRBJ2-7; 8 nucleotides agree with TRBD1. V lost 0 bases to trimming and J lost 3 bases; unmatched junction nucleotides: 4. Germline CDR1 and CDR2: LGHNA and YSLEER. The CDR3 is made up of 15 amino acids. CDR3 nucleotides: TGCGCCAGCAGCCAAGATCGGACAGGGAACTACGAGCAGTACTTC. Translation: CASSQDRTGNYEQYF.

The table lists this clone with a few counts. CDR3 nucleotides: TGTGCCAGCAGCTTTACCGGGACAGAGTATAGCAATCAGCCCCAGCATTTT. It specifies CASSFTGTEYSNQPQHF. The chain is built from TRBV5-5 and TRBJ1-5; 7 nucleotides agree with TRBD1. The CDR3 sequence is 17 residues long. CDR1 SGHKS and CDR2 YYEKEE come from the germline V gene (reference sequence). After removal of 2 bases from V and 0 bases from J, the junction contained 8 bases not matched to a gene.

V usage is TRBV9 and J usage is TRBJ1-1, with D tentatively TRBD1 (5 bases). The length of the CDR3 is 12 residues. Trimming pared 2 bases from V and 12 bases from J, leaving 14 bases between. Germline CDR1 SGDLS, CDR2 YYNGEE. The CDR3 is CASSVFGGETFF. CDR3 nucleotide sequence: TGTGCCAGCAGCGTTTTCGGGGGGGAGACTTTCTTT.

The CDR3 loop is CASSRRRQFLKAFF. The CDR3 region has the DNA TGTGCCAGCAGTCGAAGGAGACAGTTCTTGAAAGCTTTCTTT. The rearrangement links TRBV27 to TRBJ1-1, with a tentative D call TRBD1 (5 bases). CDR1 is MNHEY, CDR2 SMNVEV, per germline (reference sequence). V gave up 5 bases and J gave up 9 bases, with 19 bases separating them. The CDR3 runs to 14 residues.

This chain joins TRBV4-1 and TRBJ2-5; D is possibly TRBD1 (6 bases). The CDR3 sequence is 14 residues long. The V and J ends lost 0 bases and 4 bases respectively, with 9 bases between them. Germline V CDR1 and CDR2: MGHRA, YSYEKL. Here the CDR3 reads CASSQDRGGETQYF. CDR3 bases: TGCGCCAGCAGCCAAGATCGAGGGGGAGAGACCCAGTACTTC.

The genes are TRBV3-1 (or the pseudogene TRBV3-2) and TRBJ2-5; TRBD1 is a possible D gene (6 bases). CDR1 is LGHDT and CDR2 is YNNKEL in the germline V gene (reference sequence). V dropped 0 bases and J dropped 5 bases, with 13 bases sitting between them. The CDR3 is made up of 15 amino acids. This CDR3 is CASSQDQGTRETQYF. For the CDR3, the DNA is TGTGCCAGCAGCCAAGACCAGGGGACCCGGGAGACCCAGTACTTC.

This chain joins TRBV24-1 and TRBJ2-3, with TRBD2 identical over 7 bases. J was trimmed by 3 bases and V by 4 bases; bases with no gene match: 12. Germline V gene data show CDR1 as KGHDR and CDR2 as SFDVKD. This CDR3 has 17 amino acids. CDR3 DNA sequence: TGTGCCACCAGTGACAGCGGCGGCGGGAGAACGACAGATACGCAGTATTTT. This codes for CATSDSGGGRTTDTQYF.

This chain connects TRBV28 to TRBJ1-5, with TRBD1 identical over 10 bases. The germline V gene has CDR1 MDHEN and CDR2 SYDVKM. This CDR3 is 14 amino acids long. With 3 bases clipped from V and 7 bases from J, the junction kept 3 bases outside the gene matches. The CDR3, as DNA: TGTGCCAGCAGTTTTGGGGACAGGGGACAGCCCCAGCATTTT. Its translation: CASSFGDRGQPQHF.

The chain carries TRBV7-9 and TRBJ2-2; the match to TRBD1 covers 7 bases. The V and J ends lost 4 bases and 7 bases, in that order; junction bases with no gene match: 15. Germline values: CDR1 SEHNR, CDR2 FQNEAQ (reference sequence). This CDR3 has 17 residues. The CDR3 region has the DNA TGTGCCAGCAGCTCTGGGACAGTACGTGTCGATGGCGGGGAGCTGTTTTTT. Its translation: CASSSGTVRVDGGELFF.

The V and J genes are TRBV4-1 and TRBJ1-1; D unresolved. The V end lost 4 bases, the J end lost 0 bases, and 6 bases lay between the germline ends. This CDR3 has 13 amino acids. The V gene's germline CDR1 is MGHRA and CDR2 YSYEKL. The chain's CDR3 is CASSPGVNTEAFF. CDR3 DNA: TGCGCCAGCAGCCCGGGAGTGAACACTGAAGCTTTCTTT.